These 2 T cell receptor beta chains were sequenced from one sample in a study of blood T cell repertoires in COVID-19. Profiled with immunoSEQ multiplex PCR; TCRdb holds only in-frame clones, not every one. The sample includes 300,000 to 500,000 clones, over 75% seen only once; the top ten take 0.95% to 1%. Sequencing used PBMCs or T cells enriched from blood (not recorded which). Receptors were obtained from a woman aged 25-40 years with acute COVID-19.

Comment on this clone: This CDR3 is also generated by other DNA sequences in the sample. The chain has TRBV7-9 and TRBJ1-5; D unresolved. The ends were cut back, 1 base at V and 4 bases at J, with 5 bases in the middle. The CDR3 has 13 residues. Germline loops: CDR1 SEHNR, CDR2 FQNEAQ (reference sequence). Written as DNA, the CDR3 is TGTGCCAGCAGCTTAGGAGAAAATCAGCCCCAGCATTTT. As protein: CASSLGENQPQHF.

Only one count was recorded for this clone. The CDR3 sequence: CASRGIYQGATQPQHF. In nucleotides, the CDR3 is TGTGCCAGCAGGGGAATTTACCAGGGGGCAACTCAGCCCCAGCATTTT. This sequence joins TRBV2 and TRBJ1-5, with 8 positions matching TRBD1. The CDR3 length is 16 residues. Germline-derived CDR1 and CDR2 are SNHLY and FYNNEI. Unmatched junction bases numbered 13, after V lost 6 bases and J lost 6 bases.